These 26 T cell receptor beta chains were sequenced from one sample in a study of shared T cell receptors in the human thymus. Profiled with immunoSEQ multiplex PCR; TCRdb holds only in-frame clones, not every one. Here the sample spans 650,000 to 950,000 clones, over 75% being singletons. The same sample was also studied in work on human thymus T cells.

The sample was thymocytes. All receptors come from a girl less than two years old with a congenital heart defect.

This sequence joins TRBV5-1 and TRBJ1-1; D may be TRBD1 (5 bases). The germline V gene encodes CDR1 SGHRS and CDR2 YFSETQ. The CDR3 spans 15 residues. The V end was cut by 3 bases, the J end by 0 bases, with 12 bases between. The CDR3 protein is CASSSYLDMNTEAFF. CDR3 DNA sequence: TGCGCCAGCAGCTCATACTTGGACATGAACACTGAAGCTTTCTTT.

The rearrangement joins TRBV19 to TRBJ1-2; TRBD1 matches at 9 bases. Trimming cost V 4 bases and J 6 bases; bases outside gene matches: 9. Germline V lookup: CDR1 LNHDA, CDR2 SQIVND (reference sequence). This CDR3 has 15 amino acids. The CDR3 region is CASSTKEGQGHGYTF. The CDR3 coding sequence is TGTGCCAGTAGTACTAAAGAAGGACAGGGGCATGGCTACACCTTC.

This clone was seen a single time. The rearrangement links TRBV5-1 to TRBJ2-1; TRBD1 aligns across 9 bases. The CDR3 length is 15 residues. The V gene end was trimmed by 4 bases and the J gene end by 7 bases; junction bases not matched to a gene: 9. Germline CDR1 is SGHRS and CDR2 is YFSETQ. The CDR3 nucleotides are TGCGCCAGCAGCCAACTACAGGGGGCAGGAAATGAGCAGTTCTTC. Protein: CASSQLQGAGNEQFF.

This chain links TRBV6-8 with TRBJ1-1, with 10 bases matching TRBD1. Germline CDR1 and CDR2: MNHGY and SAAAGT. The CDR3 totals 13 residues. After removal of 6 bases from V and 10 bases from J, the junction contained 8 bases not matched to a gene. The CDR3 sequence: CASRWTGGFGAFF. The CDR3 DNA sequence: TGTGCCAGCAGGTGGACAGGGGGTTTCGGAGCTTTCTTT.

V and J are TRBV11-2 and TRBJ1-1; no clear D gene. This CDR3 comprises 10 residues. Germline CDR1 is SGHAT and CDR2 is FQNNGV. V shed 4 bases and J shed 10 bases, with 7 bases lying between them. For the CDR3, the DNA is TGTGCCAGCAGCTCTTTTCGAGCTTTCTTT. It yields the protein CASSSFRAFF.

The chain recombines TRBV7-2 with TRBJ2-1; 14 nucleotides agree with TRBD2. Looked up from germline, CDR1 is SGHTA and CDR2 is FQGNSA. J was trimmed by 2 bases and V by 5 bases; bases with no gene match: 11. The CDR3 is 19 amino acids. The CDR3 sequence is CASSAGTSGGHLPYNEQFF. In nucleotides, the CDR3 is TGTGCCAGCAGCGCAGGGACTAGCGGGGGTCACCTCCCCTACAATGAGCAGTTCTTC.

CDR3 DNA sequence: TGTGCCAGCAGCCGGACAGGGTTTGGAAACACCATATATTTT. This sequence encodes CASSRTGFGNTIYF. The genes are TRBV7-9 and TRBJ1-3, with TRBD1 matching 8 bases. The germline gives CDR1 SEHNR, CDR2 FQNEAQ (reference sequence). The CDR3 has 14 residues. J lost 3 bases, V lost 5 bases, and 3 bases had no gene match.

The V gene is TRBV6-1, the J gene TRBJ1-2; D gene ambiguous. V was shortened by 2 bases and J by 6 bases, with 19 bases between the two germline ends. The germline CDR1 and CDR2 sequences are MNHNS and SASEGT. This CDR3 is 16 amino acids long. CDR3 protein: CASSESFIRVRNGYTF. The CDR3 bases are TGTGCCAGCAGTGAAAGTTTTATACGGGTGCGGAATGGCTACACCTTC.

This chain links TRBV11-2 with TRBJ1-1; the D gene is possibly TRBD1 (5 bases). V was trimmed by 4 bases and J by 4 bases, leaving 22 bases between them. This CDR3 has 17 residues. Germline V gives CDR1 SGHAT, CDR2 FQNNGV. The CDR3 spells CASSSFPRVPTVTEAFF. DNA of the CDR3: TGTGCCAGCAGCTCCTTTCCCCGGGTACCGACAGTCACTGAAGCTTTCTTT.

This clone was seen once. J is TRBJ2-7 and V is TRBV10-3, with TRBD1 matching 12 bases. The germline gives CDR1 ENHRY, CDR2 SYGVKD. The junction had 11 bases not matched to a gene; V was cut back by 6 bases and J by 2 bases. This CDR3 spans 17 amino acids. CDR3 amino acids: CAISGDRGQLRTYEQYF. DNA of the CDR3: TGTGCCATCAGCGGGGACAGGGGGCAGTTGAGGACCTACGAGCAGTACTTC.

The rearrangement links TRBV4-2 to TRBJ1-1, with TRBD1 matching 8 bases. Per germline, CDR1 LGHNA and CDR2 YNFKEQ. The junction had 7 bases not matched to a gene; V was cut back by 3 bases and J by 10 bases. The CDR3 covers 13 residues. DNA for the CDR3: TGTGCCAGCAGCCATGGACAGGGAGGTTTAGCTTTCTTT. Amino acid sequence: CASSHGQGGLAFF.

The chain carries TRBV27 and TRBJ2-2, with TRBD2 matching 9 bases. CDR3 size: 18 residues. CDR1 and CDR2 from the germline V gene are MNHEY and SMNVEV (reference sequence). With 6 bases clipped from V and 4 bases from J, the junction kept 15 bases outside the gene matches. The CDR3 loop is CASSQTRRGGLGTGELFF. CDR3 sequence (DNA): TGTGCCAGCAGCCAGACTCGGCGGGGGGGCCTCGGCACCGGGGAGCTGTTTTTT.

The chain couples TRBV7-9 to TRBJ2-7; 11 bases match TRBD1. Germline assignment: CDR1 SEHNR and CDR2 FQNEAQ (reference sequence). This CDR3 region has 15 residues. The V and J ends lost 6 bases and 5 bases, in that order; junction bases with no gene match: 9. The CDR3 loop reads CASSPMPGQGDEQYF. The CDR3 DNA reads TGTGCCAGCAGTCCGATGCCGGGACAGGGGGACGAGCAGTACTTC.

The rearrangement uses TRBV5-1 and TRBJ1-1; 7 nucleotides agree with TRBD1. Germline loops: CDR1 SGHRS, CDR2 YFSETQ. Unmatched junction bases numbered 12, after V lost 4 bases and J lost 3 bases. The CDR3 sequence is 16 residues long. The CDR3 DNA follows: TGCGCCAGCAGCACGACAGGGTCGGTGGTGCACACTGAAGCTTTCTTT. Amino acid sequence: CASSTTGSVVHTEAFF.

V is TRBV9 and J is TRBJ2-3, with 10 nucleotides matching TRBD1. V shed 7 bases, J shed 4 bases, and the junction held 9 bases outside the gene matches. This CDR3 contains 15 residues. Per the germline V gene, CDR1 is SGDLS and CDR2 is YYNGEE. The CDR3 protein is CASSPGQGRADTQYF. CDR3 sequence (DNA): TGTGCCAGCTCCCCGGGACAGGGGAGGGCAGATACGCAGTATTTT. The full variable domain, rest sourced from reference TRBV9 and TRBJ2-3, is DSGVTQTPKHLITATGQRVTLRCSPRSGDLSVYWYQQSLDQGLQFLIQYYNGEERAKGNILERFSAQQFPDLHSELNLSSLELGDSALYFCASSPGQGRADTQYFGPGTRLTVL.

This chain joins TRBV7-2 and TRBJ1-1; 7 bases fit TRBD1. V dropped 4 bases and J dropped 2; count of bases not matched to a gene: 10. This CDR3 is 16 amino acids long. CDR1 and CDR2 from the germline V gene are SGHTA and FQGNSA. This CDR3 reads CASSWTSGTDNTEAFF. CDR3 nucleotides: TGTGCCAGCAGCTGGACCTCCGGGACAGACAACACTGAAGCTTTCTTT.

This chain connects TRBV28 to TRBJ2-7; perhaps TRBD2 as D (6 bases). Trimming stripped 6 bases from V and 9 bases from J, with 21 bases between. CDR1 is MDHEN and CDR2 is SYDVKM in the germline V gene. The CDR3 runs to 14 residues. The CDR3 DNA is TGTGCCAGCAGCCTTACCAGGAGGGCTCTAGGGCAGTACTTC. This encodes CASSLTRRALGQYF.

This chain connects TRBV7-5 to TRBJ2-3; TRBD1 is the table's D call, not checked against the DNA. TRBV7-5 is flagged as a pseudogene. The CDR3 is made up of 18 amino acids. Here the CDR3 DNA reads TGTGCCAGAAGCTTTTGGCGGGACAGTTGGGGGGACACAGATACGCAGTATTTT. Protein product: CARSFWRDSWGDTDTQYF.

The CDR3 sequence: CASSPGNYGYTF. The CDR3 nucleotides are TGTGCCAGCAGCCCGGGGAACTATGGCTACACCTTC. This chain connects TRBV5-4 to TRBJ1-2; D is unresolved. CDR1 and CDR2 (germline): SGHNT, YYREEE (reference sequence). This CDR3 spans 12 amino acids. With 4 bases removed from V and 2 bases from J, the gap between germline ends came to 6 bases.

The rearrangement uses TRBV4-3 and TRBJ2-4, with a possible D match to TRBD2 (6 bases). Germline loops: CDR1 LGHNA, CDR2 YSLEER. The CDR3 extends over 17 amino acids. The V and J ends lost 1 base and 8 bases respectively, with 21 bases between them. CDR3 in amino acids: CASSQVLGRTIRDIQYF. CDR3 nucleotides: TGCGCCAGCAGCCAAGTACTCGGGCGGACTATAAGGGACATTCAGTACTTC.

The rearrangement uses TRBV19 and TRBJ1-5, with D unclear. In germline, CDR1 is LNHDA, CDR2 SQIVND (reference sequence). The CDR3 consists of 16 residues. Trimming left V 0 bases short and J 4 bases short, with 13 bases between. The CDR3 DNA follows: TGTGCCAGTAGTATAGATCGAGGCTTGAGTAATCAGCCCCAGCATTTT. Translated: CASSIDRGLSNQPQHF.

The chain employs TRBV5-1 and TRBJ1-1; D remains unclear. This CDR3 region has 12 residues. The V and J ends lost 3 bases and 4 bases respectively, with 7 bases between them. Germline values: CDR1 SGHRS, CDR2 YFSETQ. The CDR3: CASSSGGTEAFF. As DNA, the CDR3 is TGCGCCAGCAGCTCTGGAGGCACTGAAGCTTTCTTT.

The chain links TRBV7-8 to TRBJ2-1; a possible D gene is TRBD2 (7 bases). V dropped 2 bases and J dropped 8 bases, with 19 bases sitting between them. Per germline, CDR1 SGHVS and CDR2 FQNEAQ. This CDR3 region has 16 residues. CDR3 residues: CASSLSGGPFVDEQFF. Here the CDR3 DNA reads TGTGCCAGCAGCTTATCGGGGGGCCCGTTCGTGGATGAGCAGTTCTTC.

The gene calls are TRBV6-5 and TRBJ1-2; the D is unclear. Per germline, CDR1 MNHEY and CDR2 SVGAGI. This CDR3 contains 11 residues. Trimming left V 4 bases short and J 7 bases short, with 7 bases between. The chain's CDR3 is CASSFWSGYTF. The CDR3 bases are TGTGCCAGCAGTTTCTGGAGTGGCTACACCTTC.

This sequence joins TRBV19 and TRBJ2-1; 13 bases agree with TRBD2. The V gene end was trimmed by 3 bases and the J gene end by 3 bases; junction bases not matched to a gene: 5. The CDR3 has 17 amino acids. The germline V gene encodes CDR1 LNHDA and CDR2 SQIVND (reference sequence). The CDR3 nucleotides are TGTGCCAGTAGTATCACTAGCGGGGGGGTCTTCTACAATGAGCAGTTCTTC. It encodes CASSITSGGVFYNEQFF.

The chain links TRBV19 to TRBJ2-4; 7 positions agree with TRBD1. Germline trimming cut 4 bases from V and 2 bases from J; bases unmatched to any gene: 8. Germline-derived CDR1 and CDR2 are LNHDA and SQIVND (reference sequence). The CDR3 consists of 16 residues. DNA of the CDR3: TGTGCCAGTAGTACTTCACAGGGGTTGTCCAAAAACATTCAGTACTTC. Translated: CASSTSQGLSKNIQYF. The full variable domain, with the rest looked up from reference TRBV19 and TRBJ2-4, is DGGITQSPKYLFRKEGQNVTLSCEQNLNHDAMYWYRQDPGQGLRLIYYSQIVNDFQKGDIAEGYSVSREKKESFPLTVTSAQKNPTAFYLCASSTSQGLSKNIQYFGAGTRLSVL.